This T cell receptor beta chain was retrieved from a study of shared clonotypes between healthy human individuals (dated by TCRdb to the early 2020s). The study in broad terms: A couple of women and three men aged 18 to 49 years were included in the cohort. For each donor, CD4 naive and CD4 memory were each given three plates, CD8 naive was given two plates, and CD8 memory was given one plate. The study deeply sequenced blood TCR repertoires of several healthy adults to estimate repertoire size and the extent of clonotype sharing between individuals. Different laboratories and diverse techniques were used to prepare libraries and sequence TCR repertoires, to increase sequencing depth and limit assay-specific biases. Each donor's leukapheresis produced roughly between roughly 0.85 and 9.5 billion PBMCs.

Healthy HIV-negative adults with no recently reported acute infections or vaccinations were included as donors. Only Caucasian adults living in Nashville, Tennessee, USA were represented among the donors. CD4+ T cells were enriched by magnetic negative selection, after which naive cells were positively selected on CD45RA and the negative fraction was taken as the memory subset. Blood was obtained by leukapheresis, after which PBMCs were separated by Ficoll-Histopaque density gradient centrifugation and cryopreserved in liquid nitrogen vapor phase. Analytical flow cytometry was used to check the purity and quantity of every magnetically sorted T cell population. Each sorted fraction had its genomic DNA isolated and then quantified by UV absorbance on a Nanodrop 2000c. The paper's findings and limits, for the study overall: Rarefaction of sorted-subset datasets indicated incomplete sequencing despite the large sequencing depth. Because the study included only a small number of donors, the genetic and exposure-history diversity represented was limited. Only blood was sampled, and tissue TCR repertoires likely differ from those in blood. Based on pairwise subsampling, the degree of clonotype sharing among donors was expected to be affected by sequencing depth. Clonotypes shared by all four sorted-subset donors showed higher generation probabilities than non-shared clonotypes. Sharing across a few donors was observed for 5% to 6.5% of naive CD4, about 4% of naive CD8, about 2.5% of memory CD4, and around 0.42% of memory CD8 clonotypes. Naive subsets generally had larger estimated clonotype richness than memory subsets.

Remarks on this clone: Its binding antigen is unknown. Base qualities are not provided; no much larger clone lies one nucleotide away.

Using the deep immunoSEQ assay, TCR CDR3 regions were amplified from genomic DNA by multiplex PCR. Genomic DNA extracted from each cell subset was distributed evenly over all wells of several immunoSEQ 96-well plates, and each plate served as one replicate. Each replicate PCR for sorted subsets received roughly 0.2 ug genomic DNA, equal to around 32,000 T cell genomes. The purified libraries were quantified using a Qubit 3.0 fluorometer, sized with a Bioanalyzer 2100, and then quantified again using the KAPA Library Quantification kit. Every immunoSEQ 96-well plate was sequenced on a dedicated single-read 150-cycle Illumina NextSeq 550 flow cell. Processing in the source paper ran as follows. The immunoSEQ output contained only junctional sequences without quality scores, so filtering could not match that applied to full-length reads. Sequences were annotated with PyIR, a Python wrapper for IgBLAST v1.9, using IMGT germline references to assign V/J genes and CDR3. Reads were removed for weak V/J assignments (E-value above 1e-6), missing CDR3, stop codons, out-of-frame junctions, or ambiguous translated residues. A V3J clonotype was defined by an identical inferred V gene, J gene, and CDR3 amino acid sequence. Percentage overlap between repertoires was computed as shared unique clonotypes divided by the size of the smaller repertoire. Repertoire richness was assessed with RTK rarefaction, the Chao1 estimator, and Recon v2.1 estimates of unobserved clonotypes. Generation probabilities were computed with OLGA for all TCRbeta clonotypes obtained by the gDNA method from a handful of donors. Not all clones reach the TCRdb copy of this immuneACCESS table, which keeps in-frame sequences only. Checked studies attribute under half of the gap to unresolved V genes and leave the rest unexplained. V, J and clone size derive from that table, while D and trimming were established from the DNA sequence. The sample table shows about 1.5 million clones, and roughly 96% are seen once. Roughly 1.1% of the sample is held by the ten biggest clonotypes.

The CDR3 spans 15 residues, from the cysteine through the phenylalanine. Only the CDR3 region is kept as DNA, spanning 45 bases read in frame from base 1. V and J are truncated by 2 bases and 3 bases respectively, leaving an intervening sequence of 14 bases. The germline V gene provides CDR1 SGHRS and CDR2 YFSETQ. The sequencing sample was made of naive CD4+ T cells sorted from blood. In the paper's terms, the cell subset or site label means: CD45RA+ positively selected. The sequence links TRBV5-1 to TRBJ1-1; TRBD1 is a weak D gene call, 6 bases matching. The TCR sequence derives from a man in his thirties or forties in good health. The encoded CDR3 is CASSFNRARDTEAFF. The base sequence is TGCGCCAGCAGCTTTAACAGGGCACGGGACACTGAAGCTTTCTTT.